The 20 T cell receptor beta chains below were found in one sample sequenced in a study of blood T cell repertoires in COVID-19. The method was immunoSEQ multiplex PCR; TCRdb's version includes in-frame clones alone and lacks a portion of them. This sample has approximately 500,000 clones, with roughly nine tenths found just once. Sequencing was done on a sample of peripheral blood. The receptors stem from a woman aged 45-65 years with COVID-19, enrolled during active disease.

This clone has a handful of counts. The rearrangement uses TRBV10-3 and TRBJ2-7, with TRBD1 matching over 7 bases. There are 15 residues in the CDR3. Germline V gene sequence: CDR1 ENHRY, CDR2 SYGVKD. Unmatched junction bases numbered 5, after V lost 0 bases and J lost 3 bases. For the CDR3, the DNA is TGTGCCATCAGTGAGTCGACAGGGCTTCGCTACGAGCAGTACTTC. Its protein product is CAISESTGLRYEQYF.

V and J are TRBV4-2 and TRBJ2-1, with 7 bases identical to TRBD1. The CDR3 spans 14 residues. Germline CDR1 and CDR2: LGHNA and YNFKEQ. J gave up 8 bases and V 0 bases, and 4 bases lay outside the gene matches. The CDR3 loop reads CASSQERGGDEQFF. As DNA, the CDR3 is TGTGCCAGCAGCCAAGAAAGAGGGGGCGATGAGCAGTTCTTC.

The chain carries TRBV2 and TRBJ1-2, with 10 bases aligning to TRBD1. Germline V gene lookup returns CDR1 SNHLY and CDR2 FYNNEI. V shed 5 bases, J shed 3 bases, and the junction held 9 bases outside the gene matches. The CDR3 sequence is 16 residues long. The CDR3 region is CASSLGTGVNDYGYTF. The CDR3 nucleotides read TGTGCCAGCAGTCTCGGGACAGGGGTTAATGACTATGGCTACACCTTC.

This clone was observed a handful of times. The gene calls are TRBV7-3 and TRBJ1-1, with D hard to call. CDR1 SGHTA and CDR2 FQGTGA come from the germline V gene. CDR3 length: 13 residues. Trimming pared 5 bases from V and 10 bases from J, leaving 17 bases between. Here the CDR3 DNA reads TGTGCCAGCAGCCTTACCGCCGGAGGCTCAGCTTTCTTT. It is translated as CASSLTAGGSAFF.

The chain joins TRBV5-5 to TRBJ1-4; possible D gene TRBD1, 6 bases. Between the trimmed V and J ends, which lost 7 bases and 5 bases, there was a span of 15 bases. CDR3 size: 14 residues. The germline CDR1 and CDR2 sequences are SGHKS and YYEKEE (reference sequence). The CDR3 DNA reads TGTGCCAGCGCGGAGGCAGGGGTAAATGAAAAACTGTTTTTT. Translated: CASAEAGVNEKLFF.

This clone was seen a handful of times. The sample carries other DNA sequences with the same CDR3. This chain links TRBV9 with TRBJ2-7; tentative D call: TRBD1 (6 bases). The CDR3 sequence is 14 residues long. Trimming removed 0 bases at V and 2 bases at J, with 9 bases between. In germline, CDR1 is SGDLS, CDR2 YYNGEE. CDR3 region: CASSVGEGAYEQYF. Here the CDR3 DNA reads TGTGCCAGCAGCGTAGGTGAGGGGGCCTACGAGCAGTACTTC.

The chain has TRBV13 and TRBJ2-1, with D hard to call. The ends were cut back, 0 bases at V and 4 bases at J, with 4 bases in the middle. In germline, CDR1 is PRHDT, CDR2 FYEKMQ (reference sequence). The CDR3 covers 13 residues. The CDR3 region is CASSLGEYNEQFF. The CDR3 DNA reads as TGTGCCAGCAGCTTAGGGGAGTACAATGAGCAGTTCTTC.

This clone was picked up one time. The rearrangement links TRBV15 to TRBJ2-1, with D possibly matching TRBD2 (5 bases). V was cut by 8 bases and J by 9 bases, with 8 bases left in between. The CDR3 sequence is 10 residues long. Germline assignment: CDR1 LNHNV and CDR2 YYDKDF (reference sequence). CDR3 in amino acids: CATGGGEQFF. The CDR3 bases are TGTGCCACCGGAGGTGGTGAGCAGTTCTTC. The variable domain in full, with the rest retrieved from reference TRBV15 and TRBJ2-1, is DAMVIQNPRYQVTQFGKPVTLSCSQTLNHNVMYWYQQKSSQAPKLLFHYYDKDFNNEADTPDNFQSRRPNTSFCFLDIRSPGLGDTAMYLCATGGGEQFFGPGTRLTVL.

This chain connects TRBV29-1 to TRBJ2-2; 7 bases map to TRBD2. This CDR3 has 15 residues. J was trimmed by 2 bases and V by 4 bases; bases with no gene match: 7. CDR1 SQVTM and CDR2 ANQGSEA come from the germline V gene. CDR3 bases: TGCAGCGTTGCCGTGGCGGGGGTAAACACCGGGGAGCTGTTTTTT. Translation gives CSVAVAGVNTGELFF.

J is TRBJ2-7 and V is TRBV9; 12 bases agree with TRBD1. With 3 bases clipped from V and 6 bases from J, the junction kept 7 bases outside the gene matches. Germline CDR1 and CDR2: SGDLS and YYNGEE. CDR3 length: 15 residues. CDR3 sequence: CASSDGTGGWGEQYF. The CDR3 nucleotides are TGTGCCAGCAGCGACGGGACAGGGGGCTGGGGCGAGCAGTACTTC. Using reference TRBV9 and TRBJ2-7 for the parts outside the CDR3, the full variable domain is DSGVTQTPKHLITATGQRVTLRCSPRSGDLSVYWYQQSLDQGLQFLIQYYNGEERAKGNILERFSAQQFPDLHSELNLSSLELGDSALYFCASSDGTGGWGEQYFGPGTRLTVT.

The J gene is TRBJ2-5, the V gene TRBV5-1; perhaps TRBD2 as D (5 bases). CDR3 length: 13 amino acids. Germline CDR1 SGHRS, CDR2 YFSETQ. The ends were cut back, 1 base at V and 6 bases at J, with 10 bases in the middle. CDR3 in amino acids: CASSLRELKTQYF. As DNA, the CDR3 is TGCGCCAGCAGCTTGAGGGAGCTAAAGACCCAGTACTTC.

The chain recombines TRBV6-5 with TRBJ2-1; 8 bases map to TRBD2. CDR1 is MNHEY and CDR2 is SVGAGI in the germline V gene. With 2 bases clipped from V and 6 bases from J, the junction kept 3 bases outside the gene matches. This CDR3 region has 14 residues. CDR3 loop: CASSYGGGFNEQFF. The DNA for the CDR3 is TGTGCCAGCAGTTACGGCGGGGGGTTCAATGAGCAGTTCTTC.

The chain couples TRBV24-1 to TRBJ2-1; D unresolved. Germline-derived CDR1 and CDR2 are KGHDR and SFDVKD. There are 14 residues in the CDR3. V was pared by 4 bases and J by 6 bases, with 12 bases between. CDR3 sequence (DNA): TGTGCCACCAGTGACCCCCCGGTTGTCAATGAGCAGTTCTTC. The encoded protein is CATSDPPVVNEQFF.

The CDR3 is CASSYGQLANYGYTF. CDR3 nucleotides: TGTGCCAGCAGTTACGGACAGCTAGCTAACTATGGCTACACCTTC. The chain employs TRBV6-5 and TRBJ1-2; possible D gene TRBD1, 6 bases. Per germline, CDR1 MNHEY and CDR2 SVGAGI. The CDR3 covers 15 residues. Trimming pared 2 bases from V and 0 bases from J, leaving 10 bases between.

CDR3 sequence (DNA): TGTGCCAGCAGTCCTCGACAGGGGGAGGCCGGGGAGCTGTTTTTT. Protein: CASSPRQGEAGELFF. The chain recombines TRBV6-5 with TRBJ2-2, with 9 positions matching TRBD1. Trimming cost V 5 bases and J 6 bases; bases outside gene matches: 7. Germline-derived CDR1 and CDR2 are MNHEY and SVGAGI. This CDR3 comprises 15 residues.

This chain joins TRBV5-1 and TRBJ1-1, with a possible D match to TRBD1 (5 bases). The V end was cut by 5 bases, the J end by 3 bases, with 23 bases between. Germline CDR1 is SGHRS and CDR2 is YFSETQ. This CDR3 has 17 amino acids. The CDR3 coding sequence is TGCGCCAGCAGGCGGGCGATGGCGGGGCAAGTCGACACTGAAGCTTTCTTT. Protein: CASRRAMAGQVDTEAFF.

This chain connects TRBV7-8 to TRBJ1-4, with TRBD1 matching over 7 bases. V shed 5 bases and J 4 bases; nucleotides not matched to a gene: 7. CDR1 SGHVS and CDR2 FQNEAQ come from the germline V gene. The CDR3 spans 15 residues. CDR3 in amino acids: CASSGPGQFNEKLFF. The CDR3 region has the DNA TGTGCCAGCAGCGGACCGGGACAGTTTAATGAAAAACTGTTTTTT.

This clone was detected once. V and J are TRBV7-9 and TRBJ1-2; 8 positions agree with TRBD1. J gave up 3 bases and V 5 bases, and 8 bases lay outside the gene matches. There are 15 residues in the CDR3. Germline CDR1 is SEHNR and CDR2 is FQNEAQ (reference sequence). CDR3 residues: CASSPTGGEDYGYTF. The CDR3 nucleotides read TGTGCCAGCAGCCCCACAGGGGGGGAGGACTATGGCTACACCTTC.

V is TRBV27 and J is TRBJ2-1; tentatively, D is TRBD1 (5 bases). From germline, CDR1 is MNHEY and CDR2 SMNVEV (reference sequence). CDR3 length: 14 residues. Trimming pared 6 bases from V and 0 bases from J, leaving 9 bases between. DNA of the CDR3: TGTGCCAGCAGGGACACCATCTCCTACAATGAGCAGTTCTTC. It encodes CASRDTISYNEQFF.

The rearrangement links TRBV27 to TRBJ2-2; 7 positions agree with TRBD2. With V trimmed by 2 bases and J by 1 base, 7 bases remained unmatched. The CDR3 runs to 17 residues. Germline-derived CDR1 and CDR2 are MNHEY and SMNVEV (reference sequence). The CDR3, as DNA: TGTGCCAGCAGTTTAGTTGCGGGGGACTGGAACACCGGGGAGCTGTTTTTT. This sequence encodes CASSLVAGDWNTGELFF.